This TCR beta chain was captured in a study of blood T cell repertoires in COVID-19. Study-wide background: Whether acute or convalescent, the COVID-19 samples came from the United States, Italy and Spain. PBMCs, B-cell-depleted T cells, or T cells were the source of the cDNA or gDNA that made up the material.

Original processing notes: Estimated nucleated cell counts came from reference gene primer amplification. Profiled with immunoSEQ multiplex PCR; TCRdb holds only in-frame clones, not every one. The V and J calls and clone size were taken over from that table, and D and trimming were inferred from the DNA. The table records around 100,000 clones, roughly 80% of them present only once. Germline CDR1 reads SGHDT; CDR2 reads YYEEEE. This CDR3 has 15 residues. Trimming took 5 bases from V and 8 from J; bases not matched to a gene: 10. The sequenced material came from peripheral blood. The J gene is TRBJ1-6, the V gene TRBV5-6; TRBD1 matches 7 bases. The clonotype was recovered from a woman aged 65 to 85 with acute or convalescent COVID-19. The CDR3 DNA sequence: TGTGCCAGCAGTTCATTGGGACAGCCCGATTCACCCCTCCACTTT. Its protein is CASSSLGQPDSPLHF.